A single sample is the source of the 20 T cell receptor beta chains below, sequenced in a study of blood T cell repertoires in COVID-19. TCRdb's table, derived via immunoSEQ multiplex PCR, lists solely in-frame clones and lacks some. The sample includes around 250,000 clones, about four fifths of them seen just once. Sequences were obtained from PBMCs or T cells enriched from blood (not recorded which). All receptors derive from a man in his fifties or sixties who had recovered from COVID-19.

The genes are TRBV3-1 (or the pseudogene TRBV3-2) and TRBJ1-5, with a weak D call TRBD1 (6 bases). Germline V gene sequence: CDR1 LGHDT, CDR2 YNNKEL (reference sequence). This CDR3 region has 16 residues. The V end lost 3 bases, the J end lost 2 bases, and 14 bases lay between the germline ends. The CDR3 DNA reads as TGTGCCAGCAGCCATCGGGGGGCCTTAGGCAATCAGCCCCAGCATTTT. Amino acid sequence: CASSHRGALGNQPQHF.

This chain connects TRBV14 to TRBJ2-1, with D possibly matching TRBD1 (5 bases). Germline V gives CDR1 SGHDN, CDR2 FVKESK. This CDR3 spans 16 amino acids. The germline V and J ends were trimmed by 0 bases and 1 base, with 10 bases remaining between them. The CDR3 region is CASSQEGVISYNEQFF. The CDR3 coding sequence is TGTGCCAGCAGCCAAGAAGGGGTCATATCCTACAATGAGCAGTTCTTC.

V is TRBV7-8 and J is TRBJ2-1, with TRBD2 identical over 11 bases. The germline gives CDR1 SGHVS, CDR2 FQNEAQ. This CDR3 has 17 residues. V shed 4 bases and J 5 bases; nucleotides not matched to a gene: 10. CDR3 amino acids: CASSSRSLAGGNNEQFF. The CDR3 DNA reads TGTGCCAGCAGCTCGCGATCCCTAGCGGGGGGAAACAATGAGCAGTTCTTC.

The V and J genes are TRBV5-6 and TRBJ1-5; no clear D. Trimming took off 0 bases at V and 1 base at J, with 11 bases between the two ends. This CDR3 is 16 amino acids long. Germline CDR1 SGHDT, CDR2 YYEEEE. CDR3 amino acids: CASSLAAERSNQPQHF. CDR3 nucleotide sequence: TGTGCCAGCAGCTTGGCGGCGGAGAGAAGCAATCAGCCCCAGCATTTT.

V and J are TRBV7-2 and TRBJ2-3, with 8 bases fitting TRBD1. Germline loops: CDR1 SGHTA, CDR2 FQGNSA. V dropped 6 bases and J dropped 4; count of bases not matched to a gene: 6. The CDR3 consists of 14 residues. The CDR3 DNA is TGTGCCAGCAGGGACAGGGTGGATGCAGATACGCAGTATTTT. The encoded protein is CASRDRVDADTQYF.

CDR3 amino acids: CASSQVGHVLNEQFF. CDR3 nucleotide sequence: TGTGCCAGCAGCCAAGTGGGACACGTACTCAATGAGCAGTTCTTC. The chain employs TRBV3-1 (or the pseudogene TRBV3-2) and TRBJ2-1; a weak D match, TRBD1 (6 bases). CDR1 and CDR2 from the germline V gene are LGHDT and YNNKEL (reference sequence). The CDR3 has 15 residues. V lost 1 base to trimming and J lost 6 bases, with 13 bases between them.

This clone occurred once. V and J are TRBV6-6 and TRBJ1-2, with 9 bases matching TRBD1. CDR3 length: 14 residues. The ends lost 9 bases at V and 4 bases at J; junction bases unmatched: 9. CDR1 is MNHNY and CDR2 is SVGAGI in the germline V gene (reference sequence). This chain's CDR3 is CASPRDRDFYGYTF. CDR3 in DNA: TGTGCCAGTCCCCGGGACAGGGACTTCTATGGCTACACCTTC.

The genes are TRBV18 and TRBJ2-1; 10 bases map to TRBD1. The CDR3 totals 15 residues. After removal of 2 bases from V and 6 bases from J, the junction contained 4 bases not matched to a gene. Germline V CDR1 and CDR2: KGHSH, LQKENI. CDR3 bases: TGTGCCAGCTCACCAGGGACAGGGGCCTCCAATGAGCAGTTCTTC. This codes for CASSPGTGASNEQFF.

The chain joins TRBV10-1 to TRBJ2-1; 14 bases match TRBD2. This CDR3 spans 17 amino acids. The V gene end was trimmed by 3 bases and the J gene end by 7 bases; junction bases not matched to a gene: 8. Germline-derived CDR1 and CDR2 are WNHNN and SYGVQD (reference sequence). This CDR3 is CASSDSGTSGRMNEQFF. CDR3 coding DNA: TGCGCCAGCAGTGATTCCGGGACTAGCGGGAGAATGAATGAGCAGTTCTTC.

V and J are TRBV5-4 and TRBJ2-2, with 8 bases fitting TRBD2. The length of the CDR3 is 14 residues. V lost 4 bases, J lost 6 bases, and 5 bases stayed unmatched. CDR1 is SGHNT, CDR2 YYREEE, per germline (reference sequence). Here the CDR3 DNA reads TGTGCCAGCAGCATTAGCGGGGTCGCCGGGGAGCTGTTTTTT. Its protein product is CASSISGVAGELFF. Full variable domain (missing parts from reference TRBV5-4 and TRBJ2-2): ETGVTQSPTHLIKTRGQQVTLRCSSQSGHNTVSWYQQALGQGPQFIFQYYREEENGRGNFPPRFSGLQFPNYSSELNVNALELDDSALYLCASSISGVAGELFFGEGSRLTVL.

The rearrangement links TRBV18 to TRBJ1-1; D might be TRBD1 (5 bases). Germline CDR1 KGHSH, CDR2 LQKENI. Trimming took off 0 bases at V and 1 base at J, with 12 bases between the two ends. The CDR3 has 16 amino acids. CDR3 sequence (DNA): TGTGCCAGCTCACCACCGGTTGGGCAGGGGAACACTGAAGCTTTCTTT. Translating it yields CASSPPVGQGNTEAFF.

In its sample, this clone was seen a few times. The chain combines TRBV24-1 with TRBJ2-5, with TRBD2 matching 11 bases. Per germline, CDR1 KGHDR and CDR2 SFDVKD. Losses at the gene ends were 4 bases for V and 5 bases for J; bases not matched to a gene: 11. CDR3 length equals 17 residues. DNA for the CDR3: TGTGCCACCAGTGACCGTACTAGCGGGAGTGATCGGGAGACCCAGTACTTC. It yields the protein CATSDRTSGSDRETQYF.

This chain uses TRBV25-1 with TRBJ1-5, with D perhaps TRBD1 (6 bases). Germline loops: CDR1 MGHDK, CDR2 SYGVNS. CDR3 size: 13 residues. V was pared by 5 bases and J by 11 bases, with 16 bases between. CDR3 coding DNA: TGTGCCAGCAGTAAGGGTGACAGGCCGGCCCAGCATTTT. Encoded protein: CASSKGDRPAQHF.

This CDR3 reads CASSPEGGGPYTF. CDR3 sequence (DNA): TGTGCCAGCAGTCCCGAAGGGGGGGGGCCATACACCTTC. This rearrangement joins TRBV12-3 or TRBV12-4 to TRBJ1-2; maybe TRBD1 (6 bases). Deletions cut 5 bases from V and 11 bases from J, with 18 bases between. This CDR3 has 13 amino acids.

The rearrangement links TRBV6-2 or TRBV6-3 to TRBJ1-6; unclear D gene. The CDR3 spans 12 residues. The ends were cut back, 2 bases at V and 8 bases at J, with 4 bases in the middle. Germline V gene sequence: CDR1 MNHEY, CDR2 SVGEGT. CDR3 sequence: CASSYQDSPLHF. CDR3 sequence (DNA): TGTGCCAGCAGTTACCAGGATTCACCCCTCCACTTT.

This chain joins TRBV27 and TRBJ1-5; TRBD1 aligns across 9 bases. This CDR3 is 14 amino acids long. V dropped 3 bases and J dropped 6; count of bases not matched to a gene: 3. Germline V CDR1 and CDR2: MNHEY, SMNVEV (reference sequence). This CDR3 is CASSFRQGGQPQHF. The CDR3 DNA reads TGTGCCAGCAGTTTTCGACAGGGGGGTCAGCCCCAGCATTTT.

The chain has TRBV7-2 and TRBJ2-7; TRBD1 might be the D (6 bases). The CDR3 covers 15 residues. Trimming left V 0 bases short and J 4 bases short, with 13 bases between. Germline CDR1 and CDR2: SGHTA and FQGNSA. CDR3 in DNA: TGTGCCAGCAGCTTAGCCAACAGGGTGGGGTACGAGCAGTACTTC. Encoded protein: CASSLANRVGYEQYF.

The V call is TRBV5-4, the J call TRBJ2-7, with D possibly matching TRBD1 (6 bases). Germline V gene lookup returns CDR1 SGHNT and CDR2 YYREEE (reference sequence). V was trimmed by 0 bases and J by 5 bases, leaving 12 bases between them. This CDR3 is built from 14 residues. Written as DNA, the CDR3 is TGTGCCAGCAGCTTGGACAGGGCGGCGAACGAGCAGTACTTC. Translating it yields CASSLDRAANEQYF.

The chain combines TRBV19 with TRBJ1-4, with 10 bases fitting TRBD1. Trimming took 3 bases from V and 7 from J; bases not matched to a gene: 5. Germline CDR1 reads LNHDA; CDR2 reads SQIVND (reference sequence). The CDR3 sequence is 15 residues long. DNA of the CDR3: TGTGCCAGTAGTATGTACGACAGGGGGCTTGAAAAACTGTTTTTT. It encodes CASSMYDRGLEKLFF.

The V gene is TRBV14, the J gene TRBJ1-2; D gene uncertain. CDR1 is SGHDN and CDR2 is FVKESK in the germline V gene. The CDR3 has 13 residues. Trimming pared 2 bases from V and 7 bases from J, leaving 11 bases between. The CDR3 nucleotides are TGTGCCAGCAGCCAAACTGGTGGGCTTGGCTACACCTTC. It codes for CASSQTGGLGYTF. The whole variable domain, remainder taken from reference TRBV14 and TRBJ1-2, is EAGVTQFPSHSVIEKGQTVTLRCDPISGHDNLYWYRRVMGKEIKFLLHFVKESKQDESGMPNNRFLAERTGGTYSTLKVQPAELEDSGVYFCASSQTGGLGYTFGSGTRLTVV.